Listed below are T cell receptor beta chains from one sample, sequenced in a study of early T cells in non-severe SARS-CoV-2 infection. TCRdb processed the 5' RACE reads anew with MiXCR; each CDR3 protein has one entry. Found here are some 87,000 distinct CDR3 sequences, around 10% of them singletons; the top ten hold about 2.7%. Material: whole blood. Receptors were obtained from an adult who was a healthcare worker with PCR-confirmed SARS-CoV-2 infection or an uninfected control (not recorded which). The CDR3 runs from the conserved cysteine through the conserved F or W. A D gene is named only where the DNA matches it firmly. Some rows mark clone size as missing; the rest say once, few, many or name a class of expanded clone.

v_call,clone_size,j_call,d_call,cdr3_aa,cdr3_nt
TRBV9,.,TRBJ1-3,.,CASSVVGDTIYF,TGTGCCAGCAGCGTAGTAGGTGACACCATATATTTT
TRBV28,.,TRBJ2-1,.,CASDGVSDEQFF,TGTGCCAGTGACGGGGTTAGCGATGAGCAGTTCTTC
TRBV5-1,few,TRBJ2-5,TRBD1,CASSLAVRTGKETQYF,TGCGCCAGCAGCTTGGCCGTAAGGACAGGGAAAGAGACCCAGTACTTC
TRBV30,.,TRBJ2-2,.,CAWSLRAGTTGELFF,TGTGCCTGGAGTCTCAGAGCAGGGACCACCGGGGAGCTGTTTTTT
TRBV3-1,.,TRBJ2-3,TRBD2,CATRDSGKDTQYF,TGTGCCACCAGAGATAGCGGGAAGGATACGCAGTATTTT
TRBV6-4,many,TRBJ1-2,TRBD1,CASSRTGEGGYTF,TGTGCCAGCAGTCGCACAGGGGAAGGAGGCTACACCTTC
TRBV11-2,.,TRBJ2-2,.,CASSLIRGPARELFF,TGTGCCAGCAGCTTAATCAGGGGCCCCGCCCGGGAGCTGTTTTTT
TRBV11-2,many,TRBJ2-5,.,CASSFPNSETQYF,TGTGCCAGCAGCTTCCCGAATAGTGAGACCCAGTACTTC
TRBV5-1,many,TRBJ2-2,TRBD1,CASSTRDRVTGELFF,TGCGCCAGCAGCACCCGGGACAGGGTGACCGGGGAGCTGTTTTTT
TRBV7-7,.,TRBJ2-5,.,CASSLEVQETQYF,TGTGCTAGCAGCCTCGAGGTCCAAGAGACCCAGTACTTC
TRBV7-6,.,TRBJ2-2,TRBD2,CASSPYPGLAVTNTGELFF,TGTGCCAGCAGCCCCTACCCGGGACTAGCGGTTACGAACACCGGGGAGCTGTTTTTT
TRBV7-9,.,TRBJ2-7,.,CASSLVPNQYEQYF,TGTGCCAGCAGCTTAGTTCCCAACCAGTACGAGCAGTACTTC
TRBV10-3,.,TRBJ2-3,TRBD1,CAISWLTGQDYGTQYF,TGTGCCATCAGTTGGCTGACGGGACAGGACTACGGTACGCAGTATTTT
TRBV10-2,many,TRBJ2-3,.,CASSEVSDTQYF,TGCGCCAGCAGTGAAGTATCAGATACGCAGTATTTT
TRBV29-1,.,TRBJ1-1,.,CSVESGNTEAFF,TGCAGCGTTGAATCCGGGAACACTGAAGCTTTCTTT
TRBV6-5,many,TRBJ1-2,TRBD1,CASSYSQGGRGYTF,TGTGCCAGCAGTTACTCGCAGGGGGGACGGGGCTACACCTTC
TRBV5-1,few,TRBJ2-7,.,CASSLAVQGYEQYF,TGCGCCAGCAGCTTGGCCGTACAGGGATACGAGCAGTACTTC
TRBV29-1,.,TRBJ1-1,.,CSVTALNMNTEAFF,TGCAGCGTGACAGCTTTAAACATGAACACTGAAGCTTTCTTT
TRBV29-1,few,TRBJ1-2,.,CSVNRDPNYGYTF,TGCAGCGTGAACAGGGACCCTAACTATGGCTACACCTTC
TRBV5-6,.,TRBJ2-2,TRBD2,CATGRGTHTGELFF,TGTGCCACGGGGCGGGGGACGCACACCGGGGAGCTGTTTTTT
TRBV6-5,few,TRBJ1-3,.,CASTLASGNTIYF,TGTGCCAGCACCCTGGCGTCTGGAAACACCATATATTTT
TRBV11-2,.,TRBJ2-2,TRBD2,CASSPRTSGTGELFF,TGTGCCAGCAGCCCCCGGACTAGCGGGACCGGGGAGCTGTTTTTT
TRBV3-1,.,TRBJ2-3,.,CASSQDGVTQYF,TGTGCCAGCAGCCAAGACGGGGTCACGCAGTATTTT
TRBV3-1,.,TRBJ1-1,.,CASSHFSGTEAFF,TGTGCCAGCAGCCATTTCTCGGGGACTGAAGCTTTCTTT
TRBV28,many,TRBJ2-1,TRBD2,CASSSGSTGYNEQFF,TGTGCCAGCAGTAGCGGGAGTACGGGATACAATGAGCAGTTCTTC
TRBV12-5,few,TRBJ2-3,.,CASAIGTAGNTQYF,TGTGCTAGTGCTATAGGGACCGCGGGGAATACGCAGTATTTT
TRBV3-1,many,TRBJ2-7,.,CASSPGQDEQYF,TGTGCCAGCAGCCCAGGGCAAGACGAGCAGTACTTC
TRBV10-3,.,TRBJ1-2,TRBD1,CAISGTDYGYTF,TGTGCCATCAGCGGGACAGACTATGGCTACACCTTC
TRBV20-1,.,TRBJ2-2,.,CSASGGPAGELFF,TGCAGTGCTAGCGGGGGGCCAGCCGGGGAGCTGTTTTTT
TRBV20-1,.,TRBJ1-1,.,CSARGQHPWVAFF,TGCAGTGCTAGAGGACAGCACCCGTGGGTAGCTTTCTTT
TRBV6-2/TRBV6-3,few,TRBJ2-5,TRBD1,CASSLGTGGFQETQYF,TGTGCCAGCAGCCTGGGGACAGGGGGCTTCCAAGAGACCCAGTACTTC
TRBV18,few,TRBJ1-1,.,CASSPLTGVTISEAFF,TGTGCCAGCTCACCGCTTACAGGAGTCACGATCTCTGAAGCTTTCTTT
TRBV7-6,many,TRBJ2-1,.,CASSRTTSPTYNEQFF,TGTGCCAGCAGCCGGACTACCAGTCCAACCTACAATGAGCAGTTCTTC
TRBV6-2/TRBV6-3,many,TRBJ1-1,TRBD1,CASTPYRDRGRRNTEAFF,TGTGCCAGCACCCCTTATCGGGACAGGGGGCGGAGGAACACTGAAGCTTTCTTT
TRBV29-1,.,TRBJ2-7,TRBD1,CSGKDRSYEQYF,TGCAGCGGGAAGGACAGGTCCTACGAGCAGTACTTC
TRBV7-6,many,TRBJ2-1,.,CASSLNIVGNEQFF,TGTGCCAGCAGCTTGAATATTGTGGGCAATGAGCAGTTCTTC
TRBV2,few,TRBJ2-7,.,CASSTSQAYEQYF,TGTGCCAGCAGCACCTCCCAGGCCTACGAGCAGTACTTC
TRBV21-1,few,TRBJ1-1,.,CASSIWDRLNTEAFF,TGTGCCAGCAGCATCTGGGACAGATTGAACACTGAAGCTTTCTTT
TRBV29-1,many,TRBJ1-1,.,CSVSEAFF,TGCAGCGTTTCTGAAGCTTTCTTT
TRBV15,.,TRBJ2-2,TRBD2,CATSRGRAGELFF,TGTGCCACCAGCCGAGGGAGGGCCGGGGAGCTGTTTTTT
TRBV20-1,.,TRBJ2-4,TRBD1,CSVGQVVIAKNIQYF,TGCAGTGTTGGACAGGTGGTGATAGCCAAAAACATTCAGTACTTC
TRBV7-6,many,TRBJ2-6,TRBD1,CASSFGQGWANVLTF,TGTGCCAGCAGCTTTGGACAGGGATGGGCCAACGTCCTGACTTTC
TRBV5-4,many,TRBJ2-3,TRBD2,CASTLPGRAGSPDTQYF,TGTGCCAGCACCCTCCCGGGGAGGGCAGGGTCTCCAGATACGCAGTATTTT
TRBV11-3,many,TRBJ2-7,.,CASSLESQGELNF,TGTGCCAGCAGCTTAGAATCACAAGGGGAGCTGAACTTC
TRBV6-5,many,TRBJ2-7,.,CASSGRGVYEQYF,TGTGCCAGCAGTGGCCGCGGAGTCTACGAGCAGTACTTC
TRBV29-1,many,TRBJ2-6,.,CSVGFSGANVLTF,TGCAGCGTTGGATTCTCTGGGGCCAACGTCCTGACTTTC